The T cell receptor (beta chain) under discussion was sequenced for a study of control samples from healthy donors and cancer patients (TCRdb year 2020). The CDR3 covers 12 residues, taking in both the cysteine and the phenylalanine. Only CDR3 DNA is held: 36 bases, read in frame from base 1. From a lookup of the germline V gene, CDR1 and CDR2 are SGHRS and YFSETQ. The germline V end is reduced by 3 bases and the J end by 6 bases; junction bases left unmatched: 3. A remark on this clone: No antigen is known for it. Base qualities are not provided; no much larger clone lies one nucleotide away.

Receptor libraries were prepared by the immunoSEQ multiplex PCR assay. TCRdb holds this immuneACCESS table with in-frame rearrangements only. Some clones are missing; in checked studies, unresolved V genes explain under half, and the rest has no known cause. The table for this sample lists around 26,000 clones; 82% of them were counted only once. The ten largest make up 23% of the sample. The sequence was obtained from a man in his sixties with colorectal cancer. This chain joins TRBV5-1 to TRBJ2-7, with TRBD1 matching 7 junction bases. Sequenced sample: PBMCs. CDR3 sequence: CASSWDSFEQYF. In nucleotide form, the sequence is TGCGCCAGCAGCTGGGACAGTTTCGAGCAGTACTTC. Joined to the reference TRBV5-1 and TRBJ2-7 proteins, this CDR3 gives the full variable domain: KAGVTQTPRYLIKTRGQQVTLSCSPISGHRSVSWYQQTPGQGLQFLFEYFSETQRNKGNFPGRFSGRQFSNSRSEMNVSTLELGDSALYLCASSWDSFEQYFGPGTRLTVT.